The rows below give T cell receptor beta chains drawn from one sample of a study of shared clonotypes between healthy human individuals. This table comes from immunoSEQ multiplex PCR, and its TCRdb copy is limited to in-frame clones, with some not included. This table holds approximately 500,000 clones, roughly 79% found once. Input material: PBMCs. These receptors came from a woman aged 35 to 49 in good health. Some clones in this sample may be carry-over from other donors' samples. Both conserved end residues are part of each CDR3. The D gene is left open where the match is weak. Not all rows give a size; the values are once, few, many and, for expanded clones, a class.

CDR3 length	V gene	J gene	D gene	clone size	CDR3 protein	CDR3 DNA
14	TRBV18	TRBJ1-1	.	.	CASSLTTGNTEAFF	TGTGCCAGCTCACTAACAACTGGGAACACTGAAGCTTTCTTT
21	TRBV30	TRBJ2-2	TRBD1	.	CTWSVFPGQLITEANTGELFF	TGTACCTGGAGTGTATTTCCGGGACAGCTGATAACGGAAGCGAACACCGGGGAGCTGTTTTTT
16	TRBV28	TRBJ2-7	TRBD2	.	CASSFATSGSHYEQYF	TGTGCCAGCAGTTTCGCCACTAGCGGGAGTCACTACGAGCAGTACTTC
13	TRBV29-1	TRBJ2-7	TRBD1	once	CSVAGTGAYEQYF	TGCAGCGTGGCTGGGACAGGGGCCTACGAGCAGTACTTC
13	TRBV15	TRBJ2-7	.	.	CATSRVSGGEQYF	TGTGCCACCAGCAGAGTCTCCGGGGGCGAGCAGTACTTC
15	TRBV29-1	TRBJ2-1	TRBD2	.	CSVILLREYGNEQFF	TGCAGCGTGATACTCCTGCGGGAGTACGGCAATGAGCAGTTCTTC
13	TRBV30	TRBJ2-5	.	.	CAWRVPGQETQYF	TGTGCCTGGAGGGTCCCCGGCCAAGAGACCCAGTACTTC
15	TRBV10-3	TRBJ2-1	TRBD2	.	CAISEGLAGRDEQFF	TGTGCCATCAGTGAAGGACTAGCGGGACGCGATGAGCAGTTCTTC
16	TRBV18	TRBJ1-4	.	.	CASSPPPGARNEKLFF	TGTGCCAGCTCACCACCTCCGGGGGCGCGGAATGAAAAACTGTTTTTT
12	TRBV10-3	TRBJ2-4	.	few	CAISDQRNIQYF	TGTGCCATCAGTGACCAGCGAAACATTCAGTACTTC
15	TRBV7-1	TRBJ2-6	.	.	CASSWADSGANVLTF	TGTGCCAGCAGCTGGGCCGACTCTGGGGCCAACGTCCTGACTTTC
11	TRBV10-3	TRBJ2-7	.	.	CAISDSREQYF	TGTGCCATCAGTGACAGCCGCGAGCAGTACTTC
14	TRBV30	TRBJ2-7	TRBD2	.	CAWSHKWEGYEQYF	TGTGCCTGGAGTCACAAGTGGGAGGGCTACGAGCAGTACTTC
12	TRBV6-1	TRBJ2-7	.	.	CASSEGVYEQYF	TGTGCCAGCAGTGAAGGTGTTTACGAGCAGTACTTC
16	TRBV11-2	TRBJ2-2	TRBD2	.	CASQNGLAGNTGELFF	TGTGCCAGCCAGAACGGACTAGCGGGGAACACCGGGGAGCTGTTTTTT
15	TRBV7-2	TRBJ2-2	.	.	CASSPTVVDTGELFF	TGTGCCAGCAGCCCGACGGTGGTAGACACCGGGGAGCTGTTTTTT
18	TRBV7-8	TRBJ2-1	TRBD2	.	CASSLMWREALGYNEQFF	TGTGCCAGCAGCCTTATGTGGCGGGAGGCCTTGGGCTACAATGAGCAGTTCTTC
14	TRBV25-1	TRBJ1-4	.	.	CASSRAGTNEKLFF	TGTGCCAGCAGTAGGGCTGGAACTAATGAAAAACTGTTTTTT
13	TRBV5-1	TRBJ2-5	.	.	CASSLGFSETQYF	TGCGCCAGCAGCTTGGGATTCTCAGAGACCCAGTACTTC
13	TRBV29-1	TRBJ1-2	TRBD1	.	CSVPTGEDYGYTF	TGCAGCGTCCCGACAGGGGAGGACTATGGCTACACCTTC
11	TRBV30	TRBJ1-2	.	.	CAWMDNYGYTF	TGTGCCTGGATGGATAACTATGGCTACACCTTC
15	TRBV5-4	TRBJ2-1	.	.	CASSLGAGGGHEQFF	TGTGCCAGCAGCCTGGGGGCAGGGGGAGGGCATGAGCAGTTCTTC
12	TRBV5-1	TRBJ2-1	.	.	CASSLAQGEQFF	TGCGCCAGCAGCTTGGCCCAAGGTGAGCAGTTCTTC
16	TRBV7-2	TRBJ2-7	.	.	CASSLNRVEAGYEQYF	TGTGCCAGCAGCTTAAATCGGGTTGAGGCGGGCTACGAGCAGTACTTC
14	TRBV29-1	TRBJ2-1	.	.	CSVEGPESMDEQFF	TGCAGCGTTGAGGGGCCGGAGTCGATGGATGAGCAGTTCTTC
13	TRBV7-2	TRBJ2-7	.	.	CASSFTAGYEQYF	TGTGCCAGCAGCTTTACCGCGGGGTACGAGCAGTACTTC
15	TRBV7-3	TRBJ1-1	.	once	CASSLTSGGGTEAFF	TGTGCCAGCAGCTTAACGTCCGGGGGCGGAACTGAAGCTTTCTTT
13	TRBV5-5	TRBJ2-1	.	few	CASSLLGDNEQFF	TGTGCCAGCAGCTTGTTAGGGGACAATGAGCAGTTCTTC